The 12 T cell receptor beta chains below come from one sample, sequenced in a study of cytomegalovirus exposure and HLA in healthy donors. Method: immunoSEQ multiplex PCR; TCRdb's copy keeps in-frame clones and lacks some. The top ten hold over 2.5% of the sample, which has about 160,000 clones, roughly nine tenths seen once. What was sequenced was PBMCs. The receptors come from a woman aged 18-30 years in good health and CMV-seropositive.

In its sample, this clone was seen once. The J gene is TRBJ2-7, the V gene TRBV7-7; D is possibly TRBD2 (6 bases). The CDR3 totals 14 residues. Germline-derived CDR1 and CDR2 are SSHAT and FNYEAQ (reference sequence). V was shortened by 5 bases and J by 7 bases, with 18 bases between the two germline ends. DNA of the CDR3: TGTGCCAGCAGCCTCTCCGGGACCGCGGGGGAGCAGTACTTC. It codes for CASSLSGTAGEQYF.

The genes are TRBV7-2 and TRBJ2-7, with 7 bases that match TRBD2. J gave up 6 bases and V 2 bases, and 7 bases lay outside the gene matches. The CDR3 is 14 residues long. Germline CDR1 reads SGHTA; CDR2 reads FQGNSA. The CDR3 bases are TGTGCCAGCAGCTTAAGATCGGGGGAGGGCGAGCAGTACTTC. This translates into CASSLRSGEGEQYF. The variable domain in full, completed from reference TRBV7-2 and TRBJ2-7, reads GAGVSQSPSNKVTEKGKDVELRCDPISGHTALYWYRQSLGQGLEFLIYFQGNSAPDKSGLPSDRFSAERTGGSVSTLTIQRTQQEDSAVYLCASSLRSGEGEQYFGPGTRLTVT.

V and J are TRBV10-1 and TRBJ2-3; D is ambiguous. In germline, CDR1 is WNHNN, CDR2 SYGVQD (reference sequence). V lost 3 bases to trimming and J lost 2 bases, with 6 bases between them. The CDR3 sequence is 13 residues long. The CDR3 region is CASSDMSTDTQYF. The CDR3 coding sequence is TGCGCCAGCAGTGACATGTCCACAGATACGCAGTATTTT.

The CDR3 region is CASSLSQGTGSSYEQYF. CDR3 DNA: TGTGCCAGCAGTTTATCCCAAGGGACAGGGAGCTCCTACGAGCAGTACTTC. V and J are TRBV27 and TRBJ2-7, with TRBD1 identical over 9 bases. J lost 0 bases, V lost 0 bases, and 6 bases had no gene match. There are 17 residues in the CDR3. CDR1 and CDR2 (germline): MNHEY, SMNVEV (reference sequence).

This clone was observed a handful of times. The CDR3 nucleotides are TGTGCCAGCAGTTACGATAGCTCCTACAATGAGCAGTTCTTC. Translated, it gives CASSYDSSYNEQFF. This chain joins TRBV6-6 and TRBJ2-1; D gene uncertain. CDR1 is MNHNY, CDR2 SVGAGI, per germline (reference sequence). This CDR3 spans 14 amino acids. The V end was cut by 2 bases, the J end by 0 bases, with 5 bases between.

V usage is TRBV18 and J usage is TRBJ1-3; a possible D gene is TRBD1 (5 bases). The germline gives CDR1 KGHSH, CDR2 LQKENI. This CDR3 is built from 15 residues. V dropped 6 bases and J dropped 4 bases, with 16 bases sitting between them. This CDR3 reads CASSTTSGGGNTIYF. The CDR3, as DNA: TGTGCCAGCTCTACGACTAGCGGGGGAGGAAACACCATATATTTT.

The rearrangement links TRBV18 to TRBJ2-5, with D perhaps matching TRBD2 (6 bases). CDR3 length equals 14 residues. Trimming shortened V by 6 bases and J by 3 bases, and 14 bases separated the two germline ends. Germline V lookup: CDR1 KGHSH, CDR2 LQKENI. The CDR3 spells CASSWTGTEETQYF. In nucleotides, the CDR3 is TGTGCCAGCTCTTGGACCGGGACTGAAGAGACCCAGTACTTC.

This sequence joins TRBV7-2 and TRBJ2-1; 11 positions match TRBD2. With V trimmed by 4 bases and J by 7 bases, 6 bases remained unmatched. The CDR3 covers 15 residues. Germline lookup yields CDR1 SGHTA and CDR2 FQGNSA. CDR3 in DNA: TGTGCCAGCAGCTCACGACTAGCGGGAAAGAATGAGCAGTTCTTC. As protein: CASSSRLAGKNEQFF.

The chain has TRBV9 and TRBJ2-5; D remains ambiguous. With 3 bases removed from V and 3 bases from J, the gap between germline ends came to 12 bases. CDR3 length equals 14 residues. Germline CDR1 is SGDLS and CDR2 is YYNGEE. CDR3 sequence (DNA): TGTGCCAGCAGCGAATGGCCGTTCGAAGAGACCCAGTACTTC. Translation gives CASSEWPFEETQYF.

This chain joins TRBV4-1 and TRBJ1-5; 12 bases fit TRBD1. Germline V gene sequence: CDR1 MGHRA, CDR2 YSYEKL. The CDR3 spans 16 residues. Trimming took 4 bases from V and 6 from J; bases not matched to a gene: 7. CDR3 in amino acids: CASSPNRDRGRQPQHF. Here the CDR3 DNA reads TGCGCCAGCAGCCCAAATCGGGACAGGGGGCGTCAGCCCCAGCATTTT.

The rearrangement links TRBV7-9 to TRBJ2-5; 13 bases map to TRBD2. CDR3 length equals 18 residues. CDR1 SEHNR and CDR2 FQNEAQ come from the germline V gene (reference sequence). The ends lost 5 bases at V and 2 bases at J; junction bases unmatched: 11. CDR3 coding DNA: TGTGCCAGCAGCCGTACGGGACTAGCGGGGTCGAGTCAAGAGACCCAGTACTTC. This sequence encodes CASSRTGLAGSSQETQYF.

CDR3: CASGGDRGRRQPQHF. CDR3 sequence (DNA): TGTGCCAGCGGAGGGGACAGGGGGCGCCGGCAGCCCCAGCATTTT. The chain recombines TRBV6-1 with TRBJ1-5; 12 nucleotides align to TRBD1. Trimming took 8 bases from V and 7 from J; bases not matched to a gene: 9. This CDR3 comprises 15 residues. Germline CDR1 MNHNS, CDR2 SASEGT.